The clone carrying this T cell receptor (beta chain) was counted a few times. This sample was included in a study of T-cell memory formation after mild COVID-19. TCRdb processed the 5' RACE reads anew with MiXCR; each CDR3 protein has one entry. The table includes roughly 200,000 distinct CDR3 sequences, about a sixth detected once. Per germline, CDR1 MGHRA and CDR2 YSYEKL. V was pared by 3 bases and J by 5 bases, with 10 bases of the junction left unmatched. CDR3 length equals 17 residues. The chain links TRBV4-1 to TRBJ2-2, with TRBD2 matching over 9 bases. The source of this sequence is an adult woman who had mild COVID-19 (a few samples of this study predate the infection). Cell type and time point are not known. The sequenced sample consisted of PBMCs or a T cell subset sorted from them (not recorded which). The CDR3 DNA sequence: TGCGCCAGCAGCCAGGCCCTAGCGGGGATAAGGACCGGGGAGCTGTTTTTT. Encoded protein: CASSQALAGIRTGELFF.